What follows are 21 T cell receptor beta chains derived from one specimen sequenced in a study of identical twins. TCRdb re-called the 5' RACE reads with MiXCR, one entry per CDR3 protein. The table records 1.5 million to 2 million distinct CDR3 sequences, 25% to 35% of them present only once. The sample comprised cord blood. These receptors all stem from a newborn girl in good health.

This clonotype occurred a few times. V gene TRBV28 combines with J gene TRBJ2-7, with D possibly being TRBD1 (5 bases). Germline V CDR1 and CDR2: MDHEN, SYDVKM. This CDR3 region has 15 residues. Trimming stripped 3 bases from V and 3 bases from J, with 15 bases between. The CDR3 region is CASSLFYTDIYEQYF. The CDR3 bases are TGTGCCAGCAGTTTGTTCTACACGGACATCTACGAGCAGTACTTC.

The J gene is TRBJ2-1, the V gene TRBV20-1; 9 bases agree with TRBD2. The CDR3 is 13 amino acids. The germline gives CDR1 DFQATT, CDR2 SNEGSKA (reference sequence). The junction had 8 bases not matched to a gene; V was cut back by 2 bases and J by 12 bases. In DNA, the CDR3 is TGCAGTGCTAGATTTACCAAGCGGGAGGTGCAGTTCTTC. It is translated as CSARFTKREVQFF.

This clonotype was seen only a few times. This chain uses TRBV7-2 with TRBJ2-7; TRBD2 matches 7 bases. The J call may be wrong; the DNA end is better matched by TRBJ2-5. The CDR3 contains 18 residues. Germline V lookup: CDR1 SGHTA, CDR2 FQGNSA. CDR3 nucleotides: TGTGCCAGCAGCTTGGGTCGCCGGGACTACATCACCCAAGAGACCCAGTACTTC. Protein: CASSLGRRDYITQETQYF.

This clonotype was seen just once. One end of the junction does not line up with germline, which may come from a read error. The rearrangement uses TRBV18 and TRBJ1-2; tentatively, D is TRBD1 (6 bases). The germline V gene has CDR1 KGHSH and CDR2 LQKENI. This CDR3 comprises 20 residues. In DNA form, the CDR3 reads TGTGTCAGCTCACGGAGAAGCCGTGGACAGACTAGTCTGATCAACTATGGCTACACCTTC. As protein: CVSSRRSRGQTSLINYGYTF.

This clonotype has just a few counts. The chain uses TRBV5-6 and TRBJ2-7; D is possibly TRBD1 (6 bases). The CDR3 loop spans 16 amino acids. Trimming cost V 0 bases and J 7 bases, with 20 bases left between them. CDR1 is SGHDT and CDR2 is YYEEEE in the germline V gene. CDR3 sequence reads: CASSLGPRSTGLEQYF. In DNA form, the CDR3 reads TGTGCCAGCAGCTTGGGCCCTCGTTCGACAGGTCTTGAGCAGTACTTC. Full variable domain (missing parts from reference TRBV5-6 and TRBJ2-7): DAGVTQSPTHLIKTRGQQVTLRCSPKSGHDTVSWYQQALGQGPQFIFQYYEEEERQRGNFPDRFSGHQFPNYSSELNVNALLLGDSALYLCASSLGPRSTGLEQYFGPGTRLTVT.

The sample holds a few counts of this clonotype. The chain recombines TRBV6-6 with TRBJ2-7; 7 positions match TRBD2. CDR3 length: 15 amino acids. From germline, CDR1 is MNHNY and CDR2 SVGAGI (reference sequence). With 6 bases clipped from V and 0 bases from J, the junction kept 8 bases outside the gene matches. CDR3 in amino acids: CASSSLAANSYEQYF. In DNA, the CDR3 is TGTGCCAGCAGCTCTCTAGCGGCTAACTCCTACGAGCAGTACTTC.

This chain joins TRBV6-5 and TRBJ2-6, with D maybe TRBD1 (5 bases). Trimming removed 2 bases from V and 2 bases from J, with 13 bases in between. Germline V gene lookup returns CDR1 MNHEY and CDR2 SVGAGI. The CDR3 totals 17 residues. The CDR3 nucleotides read TGTGCCAGCAGTTACCGCACTTCAGGGACTGGGGCCAACGTCCTGACTTTC. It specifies CASSYRTSGTGANVLTF.

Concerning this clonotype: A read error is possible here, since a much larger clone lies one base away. The CDR3 protein is CAISDGQNLNYGCTF. DNA for the CDR3: TGTGCCATCAGTGATGGACAGAACCTTAACTATGGCTGCACCTTC. The chain has TRBV10-3 and TRBJ1-2, with D possibly TRBD1 on 6 matching bases. This CDR3 is built from 15 residues. Germline lookup yields CDR1 ENHRY and CDR2 SYGVKD.

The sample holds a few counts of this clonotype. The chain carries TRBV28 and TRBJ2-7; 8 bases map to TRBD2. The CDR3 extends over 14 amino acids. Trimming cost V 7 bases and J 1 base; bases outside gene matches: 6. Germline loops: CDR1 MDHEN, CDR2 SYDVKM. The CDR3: CASTPAGASYEQYF. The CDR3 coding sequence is TGTGCCAGCACCCCAGCGGGAGCGTCCTACGAGCAGTACTTC.

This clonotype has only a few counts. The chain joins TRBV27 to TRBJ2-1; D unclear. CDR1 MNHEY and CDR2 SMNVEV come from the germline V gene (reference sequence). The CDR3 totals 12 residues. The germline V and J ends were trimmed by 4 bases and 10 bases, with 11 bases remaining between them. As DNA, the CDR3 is TGTGCCAGCAGTTCTCATACTCCCGAGCAGTTCTTC. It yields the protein CASSSHTPEQFF.

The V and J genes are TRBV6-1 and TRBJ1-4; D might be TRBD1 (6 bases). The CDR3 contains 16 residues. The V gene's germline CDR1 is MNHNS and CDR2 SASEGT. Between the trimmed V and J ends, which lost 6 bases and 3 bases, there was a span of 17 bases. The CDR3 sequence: CASRPTYRAANEKLFF. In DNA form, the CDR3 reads TGTGCCAGCAGACCTACCTACAGGGCGGCTAATGAAAAACTGTTTTTT.

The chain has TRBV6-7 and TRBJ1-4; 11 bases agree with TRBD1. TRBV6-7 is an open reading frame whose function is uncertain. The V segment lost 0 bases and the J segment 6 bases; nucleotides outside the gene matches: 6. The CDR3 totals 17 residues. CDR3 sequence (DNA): TGTGCCAGCAGTTACTCGGACAGGGGGCGCGTGGATGAAAAACTGTTTTTT. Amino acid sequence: CASSYSDRGRVDEKLFF.

In DNA, the CDR3 is TGTGCGGACTTTAACAATGAGCAGTTCTTC. Its protein is CADFNNEQFF. The chain carries TRBV21-1 and TRBJ2-1; the table's D call, TRBD2, was not checked against the DNA. TRBV21-1 is reported as a pseudogene. This CDR3 contains 10 residues.

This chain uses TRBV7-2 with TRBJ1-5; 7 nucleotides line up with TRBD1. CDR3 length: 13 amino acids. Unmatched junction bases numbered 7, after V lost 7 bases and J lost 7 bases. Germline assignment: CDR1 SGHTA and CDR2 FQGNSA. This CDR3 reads CASTTDRAQPQHF. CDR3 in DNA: TGTGCCAGCACCACCGACAGGGCGCAGCCCCAGCATTTT.

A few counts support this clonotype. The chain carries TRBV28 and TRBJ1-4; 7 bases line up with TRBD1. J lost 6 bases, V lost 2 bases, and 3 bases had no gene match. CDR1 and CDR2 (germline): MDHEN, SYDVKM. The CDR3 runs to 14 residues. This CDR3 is CASSLGQADEKLFF. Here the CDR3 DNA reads TGTGCCAGCAGTTTAGGACAGGCTGATGAAAAACTGTTTTTT.

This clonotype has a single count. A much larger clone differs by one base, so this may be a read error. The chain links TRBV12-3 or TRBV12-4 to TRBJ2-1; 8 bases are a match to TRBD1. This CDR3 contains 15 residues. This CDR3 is CASSFDRGTYNGQFF. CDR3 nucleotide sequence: TGTGCCAGCAGTTTCGACAGGGGCACCTACAATGGGCAGTTCTTC.

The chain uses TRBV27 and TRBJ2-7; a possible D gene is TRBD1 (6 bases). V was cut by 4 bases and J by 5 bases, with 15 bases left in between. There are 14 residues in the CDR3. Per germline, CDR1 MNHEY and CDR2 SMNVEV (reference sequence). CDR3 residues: CASSSATGLNEQYF. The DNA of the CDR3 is TGTGCCAGCAGTTCGGCCACAGGGCTGAACGAGCAGTACTTC.

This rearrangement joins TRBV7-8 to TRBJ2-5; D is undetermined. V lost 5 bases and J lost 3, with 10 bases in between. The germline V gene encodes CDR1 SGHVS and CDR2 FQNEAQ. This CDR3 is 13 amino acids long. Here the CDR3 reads CASSPLRKETQYF. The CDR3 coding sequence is TGTGCCAGCAGCCCCCTGCGGAAAGAGACCCAGTACTTC.

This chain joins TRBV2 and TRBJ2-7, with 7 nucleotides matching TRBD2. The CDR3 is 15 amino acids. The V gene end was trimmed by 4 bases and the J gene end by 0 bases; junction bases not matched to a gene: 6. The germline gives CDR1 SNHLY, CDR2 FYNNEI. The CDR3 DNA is TGTGCCAGCAGTGCCCAACGGGGGGACTCCTACGAGCAGTACTTC. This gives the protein CASSAQRGDSYEQYF.

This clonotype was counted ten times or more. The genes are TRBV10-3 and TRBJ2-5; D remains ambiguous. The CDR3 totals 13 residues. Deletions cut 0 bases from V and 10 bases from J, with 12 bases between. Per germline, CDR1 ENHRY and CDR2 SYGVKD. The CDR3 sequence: CAISESISPIQYF. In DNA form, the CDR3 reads TGTGCCATCAGTGAGTCGATCTCTCCCATCCAGTACTTC.

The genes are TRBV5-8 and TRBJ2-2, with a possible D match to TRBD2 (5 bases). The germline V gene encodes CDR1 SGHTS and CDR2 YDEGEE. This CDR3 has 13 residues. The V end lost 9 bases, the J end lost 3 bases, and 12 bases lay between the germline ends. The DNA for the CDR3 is TGTGCCACCCTACGGGGTTACACCGGGGAGCTGTTTTTT. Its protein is CATLRGYTGELFF.